What follows are 17 T cell receptor beta chains derived from one specimen sequenced in a study of identical twins. TCRdb reanalysed the 5' RACE reads using MiXCR and keeps one entry per CDR3 protein. The sample contains a few hundred thousand distinct CDR3 sequences, approximately 16% of which appear only once. The data were also submitted as part of a second study, on yellow fever vaccine responses in identical twins.

Sequenced: CD4+ T cells sorted from blood. The receptor set was obtained from a woman aged 18-29 years in good health.

CDR3 amino acids: CASSQEAGTDTQYF. CDR3 nucleotide sequence: TGTGCCAGCAGCCAAGAAGCGGGCACAGATACGCAGTATTTT. This chain joins TRBV3-1 and TRBJ2-3; possibly TRBD2 for D (5 bases). The ends were cut back, 0 bases at V and 1 base at J, with 5 bases in the middle. Germline V gene lookup returns CDR1 LGHDT and CDR2 YNNKEL (reference sequence). The CDR3 sequence is 14 residues long.

The chain employs TRBV5-1 and TRBJ1-5, with D perhaps matching TRBD1 (5 bases). This CDR3 spans 16 amino acids. The V gene lost 0 bases and the J gene lost 2 bases, with 12 bases spanning the gap. CDR1 and CDR2 (germline): SGHRS, YFSETQ. For the CDR3, the DNA is TGCGCCAGCAGCTTGGCCCCCACAGGCGGCAATCAGCCCCAGCATTTT. This translates into CASSLAPTGGNQPQHF.

DNA for the CDR3: TGTGCCACCAGTGATTTTCTGGGGACCCAGTACTTC. Translating gives CATSDFLGTQYF. The chain carries TRBV24-1 and TRBJ2-5, with D unclear. Germline V gene sequence: CDR1 KGHDR, CDR2 SFDVKD. The CDR3 loop spans 12 amino acids. V lost 1 base, J lost 7 bases, and 6 bases lay in between.

The genes are TRBV2 and TRBJ2-7; 7 bases map to TRBD2. This CDR3 contains 14 residues. V shed 8 bases, J shed 4 bases, and the junction held 11 bases outside the gene matches. Germline-derived CDR1 and CDR2 are SNHLY and FYNNEI. In DNA, the CDR3 is TGTGCCAGCGCGGCGGGAGTTGCACCTTACGAGCAGTACTTC. This encodes CASAAGVAPYEQYF.

The CDR3 protein is CASGQIGLFF. Written as DNA, the CDR3 is TGTGCCAGCGGGCAAATCGGGCTGTTCTTC. The chain has TRBV28 and TRBJ2-1, with D hard to call. With 8 bases removed from V and 15 bases from J, the gap between germline ends came to 14 bases. Germline V CDR1 and CDR2: MDHEN, SYDVKM. This CDR3 comprises 10 residues.

The chain couples TRBV28 to TRBJ2-3, with D perhaps being TRBD1 or TRBD2 (6 bases each). Per germline, CDR1 MDHEN and CDR2 SYDVKM. This CDR3 has 15 amino acids. Deletions cut 5 bases from V and 4 bases from J, with 16 bases between. The CDR3 loop is CASSSYRGVADTQYF. The CDR3 DNA sequence: TGTGCCAGCAGTAGTTATAGGGGGGTTGCAGATACGCAGTATTTT.

This clonotype was detected a few times. The chain is built from TRBV7-8 and TRBJ2-3; D is perhaps TRBD2 (6 bases). The germline V and J ends were trimmed by 2 bases and 3 bases, with 15 bases remaining between them. The CDR3 is 16 residues long. Germline CDR1 and CDR2: SGHVS and FQNEAQ. As DNA, the CDR3 is TGTGCCAGCAGCTTAATTTCCCTAGCGCCTACAGATACGCAGTATTTT. Translation gives CASSLISLAPTDTQYF.

The genes are TRBV12-3 or TRBV12-4 and TRBJ2-3; D perhaps matches TRBD1 (5 bases). The V and J ends lost 5 bases and 5 bases respectively, with 14 bases between them. The CDR3 totals 14 residues. CDR3: CASSPGHGIDTQYF. The CDR3 coding sequence is TGTGCCAGCAGTCCCGGACACGGAATAGATACGCAGTATTTT.

This rearrangement joins TRBV5-1 to TRBJ2-3; the match to TRBD2 covers 13 bases. CDR1 is SGHRS and CDR2 is YFSETQ in the germline V gene. J lost 5 bases, V lost 4 bases, and 7 bases had no gene match. This CDR3 region has 16 residues. The DNA of the CDR3 is TGCGCCAGCAGCAAGACTAGCGGGAGGAGGGGAGATACGCAGTATTTT. It codes for CASSKTSGRRGDTQYF.

For this clonotype: One end of the junction does not line up with germline, which may come from a read error. This chain's CDR3 is CSARNPKQGNSPF. In DNA form, the CDR3 reads TGCAGTGCTAGAAATCCTAAACAGGGAAACAGCCCCTTC. J is TRBJ2-5 and V is TRBV20-1, with D tentatively TRBD1 (6 bases). The germline gives CDR1 DFQATT, CDR2 SNEGSKA (reference sequence). CDR3 length: 13 residues.

The chain employs TRBV7-9 and TRBJ2-7; tentatively, D is TRBD2 (6 bases). V dropped 1 base and J dropped 2 bases, with 12 bases sitting between them. This CDR3 is built from 15 residues. Per germline, CDR1 SEHNR and CDR2 FQNEAQ (reference sequence). The CDR3 loop reads CASSLGASETYEQYF. The CDR3 DNA sequence: TGTGCCAGCAGCTTAGGGGCTAGCGAGACCTACGAGCAGTACTTC.

This clonotype appeared a single time. The J gene is TRBJ2-5, the V gene TRBV4-2; D might be TRBD2 (6 bases). The length of the CDR3 is 13 residues. Germline V gene lookup returns CDR1 LGHNA and CDR2 YNFKEQ. Trimming took 3 bases from V and 7 from J, leaving 12 bases between them. CDR3 sequence: CASSHPQEGTQYF. CDR3 DNA: TGTGCCAGCAGCCATCCCCAGGAGGGGACCCAGTACTTC.

This clonotype has ten or more counts. This rearrangement joins TRBV29-1 to TRBJ2-1, with TRBD1 matching over 9 bases. The CDR3 loop spans 13 amino acids. CDR1 and CDR2 (germline): SQVTM, ANQGSEA. Losses at the gene ends were 7 bases for V and 6 bases for J; bases not matched to a gene: 7. In DNA, the CDR3 is TGCAGCGCTCTGACAGGGGGGCCCAATGAGCAGTTCTTC. Protein product: CSALTGGPNEQFF.

This clonotype has just a few counts. This CDR3 reads CASSSTSSYEQYF. CDR3 DNA: TGTGCCAGCAGCTCCACGAGCTCCTACGAGCAGTACTTC. This chain uses TRBV3-1 with TRBJ2-7, with D uncertain. The germline V gene encodes CDR1 LGHDT and CDR2 YNNKEL (reference sequence). CDR3 size: 13 residues. The V end lost 5 bases, the J end lost 0 bases, and 8 bases lay between the germline ends.

There are a few counts of this clonotype. The chain recombines TRBV5-1 with TRBJ2-1; D gene unclear. The CDR3 covers 13 residues. CDR1 and CDR2 (germline): SGHRS, YFSETQ. The V end was cut by 1 base, the J end by 7 bases, with 9 bases between. This CDR3 is CASSLNLQNEQFF. The DNA of the CDR3 is TGCGCCAGCAGCTTGAATCTTCAGAATGAGCAGTTCTTC.

This clonotype has a handful of counts. The chain combines TRBV5-5 with TRBJ1-1; 9 bases fit TRBD1. Losses at the gene ends were 5 bases for V and 6 bases for J; bases not matched to a gene: 14. The germline V gene has CDR1 SGHKS and CDR2 YYEKEE (reference sequence). The CDR3 is made up of 16 amino acids. The CDR3 bases are TGTGCCAGCAGTTCGAACTCCGGGACAGGGACTTCTGAAGCTTTCTTT. It translates to CASSSNSGTGTSEAFF.

The chain carries TRBV20-1 and TRBJ2-1; 11 bases line up with TRBD2. V lost 6 bases, J lost 9 bases, and 10 bases stayed unmatched. The CDR3 sequence is 14 residues long. Germline V lookup: CDR1 DFQATT, CDR2 SNEGSKA (reference sequence). Written as DNA, the CDR3 is TGCAGTGCCAGAACTAGCGGGAGTTATGGTGAGCAGTTCTTC. This encodes CSARTSGSYGEQFF.